Listed below are T cell receptor beta chains from one sample, sequenced in a study of T cells after yellow fever vaccination. MiXCR was run by TCRdb on the 5' RACE reads, yielding one entry per CDR3 protein. This sample yields 250,000 to 350,000 distinct CDR3 sequences, of which 3.5% to 4.5% are seen a single time; just under 20% belongs to the top ten. The sequencing used PBMCs, collected 15 days after the yellow fever booster vaccination. All receptors derive from a young man who received the YFV17D yellow fever vaccine. Each CDR3 is given with its conserved first and last residue. Clone size appears in some rows only: once, few, many, or a class for an expanded clone.

CDR3,size,J,V
CASSQRTGSYEKLFF,once,TRBJ1-4,TRBV4-3
CASSDRGAGNTIYF,many,TRBJ1-3,TRBV2
CASSQDRGMYGYTF,few,TRBJ1-2,TRBV14
CASSQDGTGDGYGYTF,many,TRBJ1-2,TRBV4-2
CASSQVQTTNEKLFF,.,TRBJ1-4,TRBV4-1
CASSFLEGRDGYTF,.,TRBJ1-2,TRBV28
CASSPARETQYF,.,TRBJ2-5,TRBV13
CASSLSGNNEQFF,many,TRBJ2-1,TRBV5-1
CASSLSPNYGYTF,few,TRBJ1-2,TRBV7-2
CSARAPGTVEKLFF,many,TRBJ1-4,TRBV20-1
CASNPGSNQPQHF,.,TRBJ1-5,TRBV6-2/TRBV6-3